The rows below give T cell receptor beta chains drawn from one sample of a study of response to subunit inactivated influenza vaccine. TCRdb re-called the RT-PCR reads through MiXCR, storing one row per CDR3 protein. The sample holds roughly 710,000 distinct CDR3 sequences, roughly 15% seen once. The source was PBMCs from blood, collected around 15 days before vaccination. The receptors come from a man aged 45-65 years who received an inactivated influenza vaccine. Both conserved end residues are part of each CDR3. The D gene is left open where the match is weak. Size values are once, few and many counts, or a class for expanded clones, and some rows have none.

d_call	clone_size	v_call	j_call	cdr3_aa	cdr3_nt
.	many	TRBV20-1	TRBJ2-7	CSARDSLGYEQYF	TGCAGTGCTAGAGACTCGCTAGGCTACGAGCAGTACTTC
.	.	TRBV27	TRBJ2-7	CASSLSVGGYEQYF	TGTGCCAGCAGTTTATCCGTTGGGGGATACGAGCAGTACTTC
.	few	TRBV28	TRBJ1-5	CASSPPGGGGLPQHF	TGTGCCAGCAGTCCCCCCGGGGGAGGGGGTTTGCCCCAGCATTTT
.	.	TRBV19	TRBJ2-3	CASSLRDRTDTQYF	TGTGCCAGTAGTCTCCGGGACCGCACAGATACGCAGTATTTT
.	few	TRBV20-1	TRBJ2-5	CSAVARAQTETQYF	TGCAGTGCTGTCGCGAGGGCCCAGACGGAGACCCAGTACTTC
.	.	TRBV29-1	TRBJ2-3	CSVDWVTSSTDTQYF	TGCAGCGTTGATTGGGTCACCTCAAGCACAGATACGCAGTATTTT
TRBD2	many	TRBV29-1	TRBJ2-1	CSVEIAGNYNEQFF	TGCAGCGTTGAAATAGCGGGGAATTACAATGAGCAGTTCTTC
.	.	TRBV7-6	TRBJ2-3	CASSLAAEATDTQYF	TGTGCCAGCAGCTTAGCGGCGGAGGCCACAGATACGCAGTATTTT
TRBD2	few	TRBV7-2	TRBJ2-7	CASSLGLVVEQYF	TGTGCCAGCAGCTTGGGACTAGTGGTTGAGCAGTACTTC
.	.	TRBV14	TRBJ2-6	CASSQTHYSGANVLTF	TGTGCCAGCAGCCAAACGCACTACTCTGGGGCCAACGTCCTGACTTTC
.	.	TRBV9	TRBJ2-2	CASSVASVLGELFF	TGTGCCAGCAGCGTTGCCAGTGTACTCGGGGAGCTGTTTTTT
TRBD2	few	TRBV12-3/TRBV12-4	TRBJ2-3	CASKPSGSLDTQYF	TGTGCCAGCAAACCTAGCGGGAGTTTAGATACGCAGTATTTT
.	few	TRBV6-2/TRBV6-3	TRBJ2-1	CASSYRRRGANEQFF	TGTGCCAGCAGTTACAGAAGAAGGGGGGCAAATGAGCAGTTCTTC
TRBD1	.	TRBV28	TRBJ2-4	CASSPWTGQDIQYF	TGTGCCAGCAGTCCATGGACAGGGCAGGACATTCAGTACTTC
.	few	TRBV12-3/TRBV12-4	TRBJ1-2	CASSTRALNSGYTF	TGTGCCAGCAGTACGAGAGCGCTTAACTCTGGCTACACCTTC
TRBD2	many	TRBV11-2	TRBJ2-5	CASSLSSGLQETQYF	TGTGCCAGCAGCTTGAGTAGCGGGCTGCAAGAGACCCAGTACTTC
TRBD2	few	TRBV7-3	TRBJ2-7	CASSLERAGGGYEQYF	TGTGCCAGCAGCTTAGAAAGGGCGGGAGGGGGCTACGAGCAGTACTTC
.	.	TRBV18	TRBJ2-3	CASSPQTGADTQYF	TGTGCCAGCTCACCCCAGACAGGTGCAGATACGCAGTATTTT
.	few	TRBV5-1	TRBJ2-6	CASSMDVSGANVLTF	TGCGCCAGCAGCATGGATGTCTCTGGGGCCAACGTCCTGACTTTC
TRBD2	many	TRBV7-2	TRBJ2-1	CASTGGGGGENEQFF	TGTGCCAGCACCGGTGGCGGGGGAGGGGAAAATGAGCAGTTCTTC
.	.	TRBV2	TRBJ1-5	CASSALNNQPQHF	TGTGCCAGCAGTGCCCTGAACAATCAGCCCCAGCATTTT
.	.	TRBV12-3/TRBV12-4	TRBJ2-3	CASSPPPVGQTQYF	TGTGCCAGCAGTCCCCCCCCGGTCGGACAGACGCAGTATTTT
.	.	TRBV10-3	TRBJ1-2	CAISERDGGYTF	TGTGCCATCAGTGAGCGGGACGGTGGCTACACCTTC
.	many	TRBV12-3/TRBV12-4	TRBJ1-5	CASSFSGNSNQPQHF	TGTGCCAGCAGTTTCTCGGGAAATAGCAATCAGCCCCAGCATTTT
.	few	TRBV7-8	TRBJ2-7	CASSLGWGISYEQYF	TGTGCCAGCAGCTTAGGGTGGGGCATAAGCTACGAGCAGTACTTC
.	few	TRBV5-4	TRBJ2-5	CASSLAAGTQETQYF	TGTGCCAGCAGCTTGGCTGCAGGGACCCAAGAGACCCAGTACTTC
.	few	TRBV7-9	TRBJ1-4	CASSFGPQGTTNEKLFF	TGTGCCAGCAGCTTCGGCCCCCAGGGGACAACTAATGAAAAACTGTTTTTT
.	.	TRBV29-1	TRBJ2-1	CSVQGTRLYNEQFF	TGCAGCGTCCAGGGGACGAGGTTATACAATGAGCAGTTCTTC
.	.	TRBV6-4	TRBJ2-6	CASEGYGTGANVLTF	TGTGCCAGCGAGGGATACGGGACTGGGGCCAACGTCCTGACTTTC
.	few	TRBV7-2	TRBJ1-3	CASSLAPGRSGNTIYF	TGTGCCAGCAGCTTAGCGCCCGGCCGCTCTGGAAACACCATATATTTT
.	.	TRBV12-3/TRBV12-4	TRBJ1-2	CASSLKRTSNYGYTF	TGTGCCAGCAGTCTCAAGAGGACCTCTAACTATGGCTACACCTTC
TRBD1	.	TRBV5-5	TRBJ2-1	CASSLWDRGHLSNEQFF	TGTGCCAGCAGCTTGTGGGACAGGGGCCATCTTTCCAATGAGCAGTTCTTC
.	few	TRBV21-1	TRBJ1-6	CASSRGRLSSYNSPLHF	TGTGCCAGCAGCAGGGGACGTTTGAGCTCCTATAATTCACCCCTCCACTTT
TRBD2	.	TRBV10-2	TRBJ2-3	CATKGLAGADTQYF	TGCGCCACAAAGGGACTAGCGGGGGCAGATACGCAGTATTTT
TRBD2	few	TRBV20-1	TRBJ2-7	CSARTLAGGPYEQYF	TGCAGTGCTAGAACACTAGCGGGAGGGCCCTACGAGCAGTACTTC
.	.	TRBV4-3	TRBJ1-4	CASSPRQAANEKLFF	TGCGCCAGCAGCCCACGCCAGGCGGCTAATGAAAAACTGTTTTTT
.	.	TRBV6-5	TRBJ1-4	CASSYSISPFRHLFF	TGTGCCAGCAGTTACTCGATTTCCCCATTCAGGCATCTGTTTTTT
TRBD1	.	TRBV7-2	TRBJ2-5	CASSRDRAVETQYF	TGTGCCAGCAGCAGGGACAGGGCTGTCGAGACCCAGTACTTC
TRBD2	.	TRBV6-2/TRBV6-3	TRBJ2-5	CASSYIGGAGGETQYF	TGTGCCAGCAGTTACATCGGGGGGGCCGGAGGAGAGACCCAGTACTTC
TRBD2	.	TRBV7-3	TRBJ2-4	CASSPRGGPQPDIQYF	TGTGCCAGCAGCCCGCGGGGGGGCCCTCAACCGGACATTCAGTACTTC
TRBD2	many	TRBV12-3/TRBV12-4	TRBJ2-3	CASSFLAGNTDTQYF	TGTGCCAGCAGTTTTCTAGCGGGAAACACAGATACGCAGTATTTT
TRBD1	.	TRBV4-2	TRBJ1-4	CASSQPDRSNEKLFF	TGTGCCAGCAGCCAACCGGACAGGAGCAATGAAAAACTGTTTTTT
TRBD2	many	TRBV12-3/TRBV12-4	TRBJ2-2	CASRPGLYTGELFF	TGTGCCAGCAGGCCGGGACTATACACCGGGGAGCTGTTTTTT
TRBD1	.	TRBV29-1	TRBJ2-6	CSVKQGTGANVLTF	TGCAGCGTCAAACAGGGGACCGGGGCCAACGTCCTGACTTTC
.	.	TRBV6-5	TRBJ1-2	CASSSGGYNYGYTF	TGTGCCAGCAGTTCGGGCGGCTATAACTATGGCTACACCTTC
TRBD1	few	TRBV6-2/TRBV6-3	TRBJ2-2	CASSYASPGQGRTGELFF	TGTGCCAGCAGTTACGCATCTCCGGGACAGGGAAGGACCGGGGAGCTGTTTTTT
TRBD1	many	TRBV4-3	TRBJ1-2	CASSQDRGGYGYTF	TGCGCCAGCAGCCAGGACAGGGGAGGATATGGCTACACCTTC
TRBD2	.	TRBV20-1	TRBJ2-7	CSGRREAVYEQYF	TGCAGTGGACGGCGGGAGGCTGTCTACGAGCAGTACTTC
.	.	TRBV6-5	TRBJ1-6	CASKREYSPLHF	TGTGCCAGCAAGCGGGAGTATTCACCCCTCCACTTT